A selection of T cell receptor beta chains follows, all from one sample in a study of T cell responses to AZD1222 COVID-19 vaccine. Assay used: immunoSEQ multiplex PCR; TCRdb lists only in-frame clones, some missing. The sample consists of about 140,000 clones, around 93% of them appearing once. The specimen was peripheral blood, collected on day 0 of AZD1222 vaccination. Source of these receptors: an adult in good health. Both conserved end residues are part of each CDR3. D genes are given only for firm matches. Clone sizes are given selectively: once, few, many, or a class where the clone is expanded.

CDR3 length: 12; J gene: TRBJ1-6; clone size: -; V gene: TRBV12-3/TRBV12-4; D gene: -; CDR3 protein: CASSFLGSPLHF; CDR3 DNA: TGTGCCAGCAGTTTTTTAGGTTCACCCCTCCACTTT
CDR3 length: 14; J gene: TRBJ2-5; clone size: -; V gene: TRBV30; D gene: -; CDR3 protein: CAWSTVRDRETQYF; CDR3 DNA: TGTGCCTGGAGTACGGTCCGGGATCGGGAGACCCAGTACTTC
CDR3 length: 16; J gene: TRBJ2-2; clone size: -; V gene: TRBV19; D gene: TRBD2; CDR3 protein: CASSIFLADNVRELFF; CDR3 DNA: TGTGCCAGTAGTATATTTCTAGCGGATAACGTACGGGAGCTGTTTTTT
CDR3 length: 14; J gene: TRBJ1-2; clone size: -; V gene: TRBV28; D gene: TRBD1; CDR3 protein: CASSAHRGLYGYTF; CDR3 DNA: TGTGCCAGCAGTGCCCACAGGGGACTATATGGCTACACCTTC
CDR3 length: 15; J gene: TRBJ1-5; clone size: -; V gene: TRBV9; D gene: -; CDR3 protein: CASSPTGNSNQPQHF; CDR3 DNA: TGTGCCAGCAGTCCTACAGGGAATAGCAATCAGCCCCAGCATTTT
CDR3 length: 15; J gene: TRBJ1-1; clone size: -; V gene: TRBV19; D gene: -; CDR3 protein: CASSPRRTANTEAFF; CDR3 DNA: TGTGCCAGTAGTCCGAGAAGGACAGCGAACACTGAAGCTTTCTTT
CDR3 length: 17; J gene: TRBJ1-3; clone size: -; V gene: TRBV5-4; D gene: -; CDR3 protein: CASSLGGKGPSGNTIYF; CDR3 DNA: TGTGCCAGCAGCTTGGGGGGGAAGGGCCCTTCTGGAAACACCATATATTTT
CDR3 length: 15; J gene: TRBJ2-1; clone size: -; V gene: TRBV7-3; D gene: -; CDR3 protein: CASSLIPGPYNEQFF; CDR3 DNA: TGTGCCAGCAGCTTAATCCCAGGCCCATACAATGAGCAGTTCTTC
CDR3 length: 14; J gene: TRBJ2-1; clone size: -; V gene: TRBV5-1; D gene: -; CDR3 protein: CASDTGEFEGEQFF; CDR3 DNA: TGCGCCAGCGACACGGGTGAGTTTGAGGGAGAGCAGTTCTTC
CDR3 length: 13; J gene: TRBJ1-3; clone size: once; V gene: TRBV9; D gene: -; CDR3 protein: CASSVGEQHTIYF; CDR3 DNA: TGTGCCAGCAGCGTAGGGGAACAGCACACCATATATTTT
CDR3 length: 14; J gene: TRBJ1-4; clone size: once; V gene: TRBV6-5; D gene: -; CDR3 protein: CASGRGGFDEKLFF; CDR3 DNA: TGTGCCAGCGGTCGGGGGGGGTTTGATGAAAAACTGTTTTTT
CDR3 length: 14; J gene: TRBJ2-6; clone size: -; V gene: TRBV30; D gene: -; CDR3 protein: CAWRIAAGANVLTF; CDR3 DNA: TGTGCCTGGAGAATAGCCGCCGGGGCCAACGTCCTGACTTTC
CDR3 length: 13; J gene: TRBJ1-6; clone size: -; V gene: TRBV10-3; D gene: -; CDR3 protein: CAIRTGHNSPLHF; CDR3 DNA: TGTGCCATCAGGACAGGTCATAATTCACCCCTCCACTTT
CDR3 length: 15; J gene: TRBJ1-6; clone size: -; V gene: TRBV5-1; D gene: -; CDR3 protein: CASSLDPSRGSPLHF; CDR3 DNA: TGCGCCAGCAGCTTGGATCCCAGTCGCGGGTCACCCCTCCACTTT
CDR3 length: 17; J gene: TRBJ2-2; clone size: -; V gene: TRBV4-2; D gene: TRBD1; CDR3 protein: CASSQLAGQGFTGELFF; CDR3 DNA: TGTGCCAGCAGCCAGTTGGCGGGACAGGGATTCACCGGGGAGCTGTTTTTT
CDR3 length: 15; J gene: TRBJ1-2; clone size: -; V gene: TRBV4-2; D gene: -; CDR3 protein: CASSQVSQASYGYTF; CDR3 DNA: TGTGCCAGCAGCCAAGTCTCACAGGCGTCGTATGGCTACACCTTC
CDR3 length: 15; J gene: TRBJ1-5; clone size: -; V gene: TRBV7-2; D gene: TRBD1; CDR3 protein: CASSLQGASNQPQHF; CDR3 DNA: TGTGCCAGCAGCTTACAGGGGGCGTCCAATCAGCCCCAGCATTTT
CDR3 length: 15; J gene: TRBJ2-2; clone size: -; V gene: TRBV19; D gene: TRBD1; CDR3 protein: CASSITGQGIGELFF; CDR3 DNA: TGTGCCAGTAGTATAACGGGACAGGGTATCGGGGAGCTGTTTTTT
CDR3 length: 14; J gene: TRBJ2-5; clone size: once; V gene: TRBV5-6; D gene: -; CDR3 protein: CASSLISGRETQYF; CDR3 DNA: TGTGCCAGCAGCTTGATCTCTGGGAGGGAGACCCAGTACTTC
CDR3 length: 15; J gene: TRBJ1-2; clone size: -; V gene: TRBV19; D gene: -; CDR3 protein: CASSAMRDNNYGYTF; CDR3 DNA: TGTGCCAGTAGTGCCATGCGGGACAATAACTATGGCTACACCTTC
CDR3 length: 15; J gene: TRBJ2-7; clone size: -; V gene: TRBV4-3; D gene: -; CDR3 protein: CASSGGGSLGGEQYF; CDR3 DNA: TGCGCCAGCAGCGGCGGGGGCTCTCTCGGGGGCGAGCAGTACTTC
CDR3 length: 15; J gene: TRBJ1-2; clone size: -; V gene: TRBV28; D gene: -; CDR3 protein: CASSRPMRVTYGYTF; CDR3 DNA: TGTGCCAGCAGTCGCCCGATGAGGGTTACCTATGGCTACACCTTC
CDR3 length: 14; J gene: TRBJ2-3; clone size: -; V gene: TRBV2; D gene: TRBD2; CDR3 protein: CASSRVAGTDTQYF; CDR3 DNA: TGTGCCAGTAGTAGGGTAGCGGGAACAGATACGCAGTATTTT
CDR3 length: 13; J gene: TRBJ2-7; clone size: -; V gene: TRBV6-5; D gene: -; CDR3 protein: CASSYSLEGEQYF; CDR3 DNA: TGTGCCAGCAGTTACTCCCTAGAGGGCGAGCAGTACTTC
CDR3 length: 15; J gene: TRBJ1-5; clone size: -; V gene: TRBV6-5; D gene: TRBD1; CDR3 protein: CASSRWTGRDQPQHF; CDR3 DNA: TGTGCCAGCAGTCGCTGGACAGGGCGCGATCAGCCCCAGCATTTT
CDR3 length: 14; J gene: TRBJ1-2; clone size: -; V gene: TRBV27; D gene: TRBD1; CDR3 protein: CASSLYRGLGGYTF; CDR3 DNA: TGTGCCAGCAGTTTATACAGGGGGCTCGGAGGCTACACCTTC
CDR3 length: 12; J gene: TRBJ1-1; clone size: -; V gene: TRBV29-1; D gene: -; CDR3 protein: CSVSHRNTEAFF; CDR3 DNA: TGCAGCGTTTCGCATCGGAACACTGAAGCTTTCTTT
CDR3 length: 18; J gene: TRBJ1-2; clone size: -; V gene: TRBV15; D gene: -; CDR3 protein: CATSRGPRTTYETYGYTF; CDR3 DNA: TGTGCCACCAGCAGAGGCCCCCGGACGACTTATGAAACCTATGGCTACACCTTC
CDR3 length: 16; J gene: TRBJ1-2; clone size: once; V gene: TRBV15; D gene: TRBD1; CDR3 protein: CATSRGDRGVGYGYTF; CDR3 DNA: TGTGCCACCAGCAGGGGGGACAGGGGAGTTGGCTATGGCTACACCTTC
CDR3 length: 12; J gene: TRBJ1-2; clone size: -; V gene: TRBV2; D gene: -; CDR3 protein: CASSERVDGYTF; CDR3 DNA: TGTGCCAGCAGTGAAAGGGTCGATGGCTACACCTTC
CDR3 length: 15; J gene: TRBJ1-3; clone size: -; V gene: TRBV4-1; D gene: -; CDR3 protein: CASSQESISGNTIYF; CDR3 DNA: TGCGCCAGCAGCCAAGAATCCATCTCTGGAAACACCATATATTTT
CDR3 length: 14; J gene: TRBJ2-2; clone size: -; V gene: TRBV6-4; D gene: -; CDR3 protein: CASSETPDTGELFF; CDR3 DNA: TGTGCCAGCAGTGAAACACCCGACACCGGGGAGCTGTTTTTT
CDR3 length: 14; J gene: TRBJ1-1; clone size: -; V gene: TRBV12-5; D gene: TRBD1; CDR3 protein: CASAPTGGFTEAFF; CDR3 DNA: TGTGCTAGTGCACCGACAGGGGGCTTCACTGAAGCTTTCTTT
CDR3 length: 14; J gene: TRBJ2-1; clone size: -; V gene: TRBV5-4; D gene: -; CDR3 protein: CASSLEAGGNEQFF; CDR3 DNA: TGTGCCAGCAGCTTGGAGGCCGGGGGCAATGAGCAGTTCTTC
CDR3 length: 14; J gene: TRBJ1-2; clone size: -; V gene: TRBV5-1; D gene: -; CDR3 protein: CASSPTRGPYGYTF; CDR3 DNA: TGCGCCAGCAGTCCGACGCGGGGCCCATATGGCTACACCTTC
CDR3 length: 21; J gene: TRBJ2-7; clone size: -; V gene: TRBV4-2; D gene: TRBD2; CDR3 protein: CASSQVLPGLAGALYPGGQYF; CDR3 DNA: TGTGCCAGCAGCCAAGTTCTACCCGGACTAGCGGGGGCCCTCTACCCCGGCGGGCAGTACTTC
CDR3 length: 14; J gene: TRBJ2-5; clone size: -; V gene: TRBV5-1; D gene: -; CDR3 protein: CASSGGDTPETQYF; CDR3 DNA: TGCGCCAGCAGCGGCGGAGATACCCCAGAGACCCAGTACTTC
CDR3 length: 13; J gene: TRBJ1-2; clone size: -; V gene: TRBV12-3/TRBV12-4; D gene: TRBD1; CDR3 protein: CASSYSGGNGYTF; CDR3 DNA: TGTGCCAGCAGTTACTCAGGGGGCAATGGCTACACCTTC
CDR3 length: 15; J gene: TRBJ1-2; clone size: -; V gene: TRBV6-5; D gene: -; CDR3 protein: CASSYSIGGDYGYTF; CDR3 DNA: TGTGCCAGCAGTTACTCGATAGGGGGTGACTATGGCTACACCTTC
CDR3 length: 13; J gene: TRBJ2-1; clone size: -; V gene: TRBV21-1; D gene: -; CDR3 protein: CASSKVEALEQFF; CDR3 DNA: TGTGCCAGCAGCAAAGTGGAGGCTCTGGAGCAGTTCTTC
CDR3 length: 14; J gene: TRBJ2-7; clone size: -; V gene: TRBV5-4; D gene: TRBD2; CDR3 protein: CASSPTSGAARKYF; CDR3 DNA: TGTGCCAGCAGTCCAACTAGCGGAGCCGCTAGGAAGTACTTC